This T cell receptor (beta chain) is from a study of blood T cell repertoires in COVID-19. About the research overall: Sites in the United States, Italy and Spain provided acute and convalescent COVID-19 samples.

The CDR3 has 15 amino acids. Germline CDR1 is SGDLS and CDR2 is YYNGEE. The ends were cut back, 4 bases at V and 6 bases at J, with 14 bases in the middle. The table came from immunoSEQ multiplex PCR; TCRdb's copy has only in-frame clones and leaves some out. This sample has 100,000 to 120,000 clones; around nine tenths occur once, and the top ten carry less than 4%. This receptor was identified in a woman aged 45-60 years with acute or convalescent COVID-19. This chain joins TRBV9 and TRBJ1-6, with D possibly matching TRBD1 (5 bases). Sequencing was done on a sample of peripheral blood. CDR3 in amino acids: CASSSRGGSNSPLHF. The CDR3 nucleotides read TGTGCCAGCAGCTCCCGGGGGGGGAGTAATTCACCCCTCCACTTT.